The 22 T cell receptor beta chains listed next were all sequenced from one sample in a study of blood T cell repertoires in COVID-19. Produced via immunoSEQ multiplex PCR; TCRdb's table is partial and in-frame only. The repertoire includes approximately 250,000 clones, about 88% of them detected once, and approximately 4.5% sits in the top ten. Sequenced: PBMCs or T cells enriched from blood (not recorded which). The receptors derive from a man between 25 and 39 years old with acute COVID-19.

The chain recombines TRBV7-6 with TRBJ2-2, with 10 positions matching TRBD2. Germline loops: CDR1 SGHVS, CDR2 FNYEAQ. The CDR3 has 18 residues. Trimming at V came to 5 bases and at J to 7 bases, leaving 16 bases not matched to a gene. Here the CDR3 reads CASSPSPSGGYRVGELFF. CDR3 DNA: TGTGCCAGCAGCCCATCCCCTAGCGGGGGATACCGGGTCGGGGAGCTGTTTTTT.

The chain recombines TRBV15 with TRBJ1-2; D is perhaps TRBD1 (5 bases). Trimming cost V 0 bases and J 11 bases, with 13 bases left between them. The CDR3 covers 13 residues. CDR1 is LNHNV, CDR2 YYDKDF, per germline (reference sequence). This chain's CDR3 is CATSRDGQGGYTF. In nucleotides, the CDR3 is TGTGCCACCAGCAGAGACGGACAAGGAGGGTACACCTTC.

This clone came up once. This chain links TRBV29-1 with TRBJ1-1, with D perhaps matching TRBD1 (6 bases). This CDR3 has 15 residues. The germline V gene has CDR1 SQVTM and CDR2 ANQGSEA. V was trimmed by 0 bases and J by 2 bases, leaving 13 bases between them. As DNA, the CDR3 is TGCAGCGTTGAAGATGCCAGGGGAATTAACACTGAAGCTTTCTTT. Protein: CSVEDARGINTEAFF.

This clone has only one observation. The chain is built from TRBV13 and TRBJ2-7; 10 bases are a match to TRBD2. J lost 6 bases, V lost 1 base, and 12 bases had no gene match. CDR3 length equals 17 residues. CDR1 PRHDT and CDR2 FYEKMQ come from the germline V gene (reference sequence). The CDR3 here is CASSLALGLAGASEQYV. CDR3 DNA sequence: TGTGCCAGCAGCTTAGCCCTCGGTCTAGCGGGAGCAAGCGAGCAGTACGTC.

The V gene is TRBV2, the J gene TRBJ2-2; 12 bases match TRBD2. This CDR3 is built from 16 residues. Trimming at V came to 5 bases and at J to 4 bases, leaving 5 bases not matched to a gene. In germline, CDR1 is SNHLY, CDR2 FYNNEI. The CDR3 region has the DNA TGTGCCAGCAGTCCAGGACTAGCGGGATTCACCGGGGAGCTGTTTTTT. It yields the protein CASSPGLAGFTGELFF. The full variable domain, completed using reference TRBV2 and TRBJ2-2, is EPEVTQTPSHQVTQMGQEVILRCVPISNHLYFYWYRQILGQKVEFLVSFYNNEISEKSEIFDDQFSVERPDGSNFTLKIRSTKLEDSAMYFCASSPGLAGFTGELFFGEGSRLTVL.

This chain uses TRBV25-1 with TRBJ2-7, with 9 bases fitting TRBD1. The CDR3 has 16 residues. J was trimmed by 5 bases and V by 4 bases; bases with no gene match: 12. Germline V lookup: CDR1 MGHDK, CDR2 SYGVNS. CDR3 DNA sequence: TGTGCCAGCAGTGCGTCCCCGGGACAGGGACCCCACGAGCAGTACGTC. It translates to CASSASPGQGPHEQYV.

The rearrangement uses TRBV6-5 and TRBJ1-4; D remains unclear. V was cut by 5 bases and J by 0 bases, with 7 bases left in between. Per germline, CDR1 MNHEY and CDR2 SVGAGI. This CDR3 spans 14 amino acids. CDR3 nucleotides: TGTGCCAGCAGTCCCAGTGCAACTAATGAAAAACTGTTTTTT. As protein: CASSPSATNEKLFF.

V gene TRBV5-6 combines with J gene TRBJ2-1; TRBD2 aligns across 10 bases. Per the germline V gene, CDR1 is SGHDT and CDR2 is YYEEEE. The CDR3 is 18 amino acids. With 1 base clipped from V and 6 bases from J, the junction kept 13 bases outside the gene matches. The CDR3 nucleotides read TGTGCCAGCAGCTTGAGAGTACTAGCGGGACGAGGGGCCAATGAGCAGTTCTTC. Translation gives CASSLRVLAGRGANEQFF.

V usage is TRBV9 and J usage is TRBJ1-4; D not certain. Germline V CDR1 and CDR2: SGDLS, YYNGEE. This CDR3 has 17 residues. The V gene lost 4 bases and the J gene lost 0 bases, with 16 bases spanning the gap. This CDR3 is CASSNTELFATNEKLFF. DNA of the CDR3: TGTGCCAGCAGCAATACTGAACTCTTTGCAACTAATGAAAAACTGTTTTTT. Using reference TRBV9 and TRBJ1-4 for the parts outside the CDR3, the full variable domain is DSGVTQTPKHLITATGQRVTLRCSPRSGDLSVYWYQQSLDQGLQFLIQYYNGEERAKGNILERFSAQQFPDLHSELNLSSLELGDSALYFCASSNTELFATNEKLFFGSGTQLSVL.

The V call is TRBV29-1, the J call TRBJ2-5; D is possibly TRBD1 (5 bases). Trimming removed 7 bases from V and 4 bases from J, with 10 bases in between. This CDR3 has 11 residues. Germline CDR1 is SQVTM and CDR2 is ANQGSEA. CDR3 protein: CSGIQGETQYF. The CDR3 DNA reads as TGCAGCGGCATTCAGGGAGAGACCCAGTACTTC.

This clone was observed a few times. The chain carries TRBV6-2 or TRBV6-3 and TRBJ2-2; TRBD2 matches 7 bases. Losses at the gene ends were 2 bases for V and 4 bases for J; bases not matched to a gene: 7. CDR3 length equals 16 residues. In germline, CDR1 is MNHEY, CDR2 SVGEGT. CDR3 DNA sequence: TGTGCCAGCAGTTACCCCGGGACTACGACCACCGGGGAGCTGTTTTTT. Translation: CASSYPGTTTTGELFF.

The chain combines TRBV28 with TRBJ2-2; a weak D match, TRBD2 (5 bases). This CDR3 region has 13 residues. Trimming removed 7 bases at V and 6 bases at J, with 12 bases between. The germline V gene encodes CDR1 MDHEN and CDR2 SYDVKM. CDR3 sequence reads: CASNIGGSGELFF. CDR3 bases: TGTGCCAGCAATATTGGCGGGTCCGGGGAGCTGTTTTTT. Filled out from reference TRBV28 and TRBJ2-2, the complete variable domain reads DVKVTQSSRYLVKRTGEKVFLECVQDMDHENMFWYRQDPGLGLRLIYFSYDVKMKEKGDIPEGYSVSREKKERFSLILESASTNQTSMYLCASNIGGSGELFFGEGSRLTVL.

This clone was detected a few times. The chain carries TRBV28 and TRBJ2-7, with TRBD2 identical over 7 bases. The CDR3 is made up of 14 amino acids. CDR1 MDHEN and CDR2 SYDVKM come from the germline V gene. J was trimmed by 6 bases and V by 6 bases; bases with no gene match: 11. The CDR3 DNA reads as TGTGCCAGCAGCCCGCCCCGGGGGGTCCGCGAGCAGTACGTC. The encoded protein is CASSPPRGVREQYV.

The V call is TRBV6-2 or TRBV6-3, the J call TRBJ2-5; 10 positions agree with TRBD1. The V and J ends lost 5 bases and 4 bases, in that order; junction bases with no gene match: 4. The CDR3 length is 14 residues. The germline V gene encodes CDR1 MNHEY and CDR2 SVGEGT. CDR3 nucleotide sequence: TGTGCCAGCAGTAGGTGGGACAGGGGAGAGACCCAGTACTTC. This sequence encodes CASSRWDRGETQYF.

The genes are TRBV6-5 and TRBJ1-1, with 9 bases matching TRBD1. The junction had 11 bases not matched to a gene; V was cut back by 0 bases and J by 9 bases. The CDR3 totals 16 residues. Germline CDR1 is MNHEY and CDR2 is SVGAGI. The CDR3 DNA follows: TGTGCCAGCAGTTACTCGCTTACAGGGGGCAGGACGAAAGCTTTCTTT. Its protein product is CASSYSLTGGRTKAFF.

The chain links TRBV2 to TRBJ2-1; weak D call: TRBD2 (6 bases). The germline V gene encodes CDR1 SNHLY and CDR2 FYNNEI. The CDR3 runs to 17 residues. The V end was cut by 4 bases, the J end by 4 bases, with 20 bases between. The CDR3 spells CASSGGGGETTYNEQFF. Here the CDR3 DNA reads TGTGCCAGCAGTGGGGGCGGAGGGGAAACGACATACAATGAGCAGTTCTTC.

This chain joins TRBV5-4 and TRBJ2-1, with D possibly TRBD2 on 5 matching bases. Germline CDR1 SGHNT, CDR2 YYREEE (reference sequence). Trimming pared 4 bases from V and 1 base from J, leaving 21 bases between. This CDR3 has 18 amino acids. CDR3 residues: CASSGSTRVGSSYNEQFF. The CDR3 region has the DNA TGTGCCAGCAGCGGGAGTACCCGAGTCGGTTCTTCCTACAATGAGCAGTTCTTC.

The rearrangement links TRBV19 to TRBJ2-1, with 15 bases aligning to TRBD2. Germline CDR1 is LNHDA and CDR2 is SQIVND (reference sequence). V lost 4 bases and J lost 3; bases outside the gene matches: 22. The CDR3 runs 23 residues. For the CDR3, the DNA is TGTGCCAGTAGTACCCGACGGGCAGGGCCCGACCGGACTAGCGGGAGGGTCTACAATGAGCAGTTCTTC. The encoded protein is CASSTRRAGPDRTSGRVYNEQFF.

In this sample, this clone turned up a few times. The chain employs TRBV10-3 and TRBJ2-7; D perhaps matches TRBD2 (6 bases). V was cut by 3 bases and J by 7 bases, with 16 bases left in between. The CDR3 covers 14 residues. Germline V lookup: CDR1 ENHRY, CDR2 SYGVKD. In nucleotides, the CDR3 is TGTGCCATCAGTGATAGCGGCGGGCTCTGGGAGCAGTACGTC. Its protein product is CAISDSGGLWEQYV.

The CDR3 loop is CASRTGTYTDTQYF. The CDR3 DNA follows: TGCGCCAGCCGAACAGGGACCTACACAGATACGCAGTATTTT. The rearrangement links TRBV5-1 to TRBJ2-3, with a possible D match to TRBD1 (6 bases). Germline CDR1 reads SGHRS; CDR2 reads YFSETQ. V lost 7 bases to trimming and J lost 2 bases, with 14 bases between them. The CDR3 totals 14 residues.

CDR3 residues: CASSPGTGGGTEAFF. CDR3 nucleotides: TGTGCCAGCAGCCCTGGGACAGGGGGCGGCACTGAAGCTTTCTTT. V is TRBV7-8 and J is TRBJ1-1, with 12 bases matching TRBD1. Per the germline V gene, CDR1 is SGHVS and CDR2 is FQNEAQ. The CDR3 loop spans 15 amino acids. The V gene end was trimmed by 5 bases and the J gene end by 4 bases; junction bases not matched to a gene: 5.

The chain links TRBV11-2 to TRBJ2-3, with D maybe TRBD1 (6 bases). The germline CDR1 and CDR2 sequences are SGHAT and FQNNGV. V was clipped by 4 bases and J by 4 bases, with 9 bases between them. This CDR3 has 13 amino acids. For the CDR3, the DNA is TGTGCCAGCAGCTACAGGGAGTCAGATACGCAGTATTTT. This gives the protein CASSYRESDTQYF.